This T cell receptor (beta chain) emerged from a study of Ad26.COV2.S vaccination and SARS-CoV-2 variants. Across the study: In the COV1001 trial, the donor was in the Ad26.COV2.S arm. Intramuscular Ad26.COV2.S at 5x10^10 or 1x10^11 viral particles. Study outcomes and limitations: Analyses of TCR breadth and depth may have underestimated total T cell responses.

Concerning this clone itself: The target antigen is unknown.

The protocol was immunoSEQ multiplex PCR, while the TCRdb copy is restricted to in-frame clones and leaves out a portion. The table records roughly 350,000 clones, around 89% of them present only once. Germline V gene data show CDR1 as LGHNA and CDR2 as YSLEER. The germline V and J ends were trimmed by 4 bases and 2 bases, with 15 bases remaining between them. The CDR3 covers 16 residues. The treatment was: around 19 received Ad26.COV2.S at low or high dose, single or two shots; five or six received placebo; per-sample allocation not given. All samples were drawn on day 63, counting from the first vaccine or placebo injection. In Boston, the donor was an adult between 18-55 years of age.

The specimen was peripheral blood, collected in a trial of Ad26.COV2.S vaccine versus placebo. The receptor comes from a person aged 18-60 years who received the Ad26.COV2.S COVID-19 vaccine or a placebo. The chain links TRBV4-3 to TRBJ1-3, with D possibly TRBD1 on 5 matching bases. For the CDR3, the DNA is TGCGCCAGCAGCCGGGACTTGCCGCCGCCTGGAAACACCATATATTTT. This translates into CASSRDLPPPGNTIYF.